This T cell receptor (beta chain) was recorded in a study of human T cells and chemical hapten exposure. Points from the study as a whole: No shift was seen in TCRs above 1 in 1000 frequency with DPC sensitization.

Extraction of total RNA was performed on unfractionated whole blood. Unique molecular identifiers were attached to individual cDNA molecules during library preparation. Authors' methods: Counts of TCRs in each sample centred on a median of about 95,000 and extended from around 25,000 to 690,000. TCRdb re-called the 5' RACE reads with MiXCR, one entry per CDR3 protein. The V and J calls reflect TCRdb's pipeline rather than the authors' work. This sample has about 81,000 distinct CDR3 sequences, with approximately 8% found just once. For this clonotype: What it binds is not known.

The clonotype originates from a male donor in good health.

This CDR3 is CSARSDSDTYEQYF. The CDR3 DNA is TGCAGTGCCCGGTCGGACAGCGACACCTACGAGCAGTACTTC. This chain uses TRBV20-1 with TRBJ2-7, with D possibly matching TRBD1 (6 bases). Germline loops: CDR1 DFQATT, CDR2 SNEGSKA (reference sequence). This CDR3 is 14 amino acids long. V was clipped by 6 bases and J by 2 bases, with 17 bases between them.